These 17 T cell receptor beta chains were all obtained from the same sample, sequenced in a study of blood T cells in healthy people across ages. Alongside a J-beta primer mix, a sample-barcoded 5' primer served in a second PCR lasting roughly 7 to 11 cycles. TCRdb independently ran MiXCR on the 5' RACE reads; one entry per CDR3 protein. Altogether hundreds of thousands of distinct CDR3 sequences are present, 44% being singletons, with the ten largest covering about 19%. The sequenced sample was blood. The receptors originated from a man aged 60-69 years in good health.

This clonotype was counted at least ten times. The gene calls are TRBV7-2 and TRBJ2-1; TRBD2 aligns across 14 bases. Germline values: CDR1 SGHTA, CDR2 FQGNSA. The junction had 6 bases not matched to a gene; V was cut back by 5 bases and J by 9 bases. CDR3 length equals 15 residues. CDR3 protein: CASSLGLAGAGEQFF. The CDR3 DNA reads TGTGCCAGCAGCCTGGGACTAGCGGGGGCCGGTGAGCAGTTCTTC. The whole variable domain, remainder taken from reference TRBV7-2 and TRBJ2-1, is GAGVSQSPSNKVTEKGKDVELRCDPISGHTALYWYRQSLGQGLEFLIYFQGNSAPDKSGLPSDRFSAERTGGSVSTLTIQRTQQEDSAVYLCASSLGLAGAGEQFFGPGTRLTVL.

The CDR3 nucleotides are TGTGCCAGCAGACCGGGACAGGGAGAATATGGCTACACCTTC. Translated, it gives CASRPGQGEYGYTF. The chain uses TRBV7-2 and TRBJ1-2; TRBD1 matches 9 bases. Germline V lookup: CDR1 SGHTA, CDR2 FQGNSA. With 6 bases clipped from V and 5 bases from J, the junction kept 7 bases outside the gene matches. The CDR3 loop spans 14 amino acids.

Written as DNA, the CDR3 is TGTGCCAGCAGACCAAAAGCGGGGGGCCTATACAATGAGCAGTTCTTC. Translation gives CASRPKAGGLYNEQFF. This chain uses TRBV7-2 with TRBJ2-1; 9 bases line up with TRBD2. Germline CDR1 and CDR2: SGHTA and FQGNSA. V lost 6 bases to trimming and J lost 4 bases; unmatched junction nucleotides: 10. The CDR3 length is 16 residues.

The V gene is TRBV18, the J gene TRBJ2-7; 8 bases map to TRBD1. The CDR3 is 16 residues long. The V gene end was trimmed by 3 bases and the J gene end by 7 bases; junction bases not matched to a gene: 14. The germline gives CDR1 KGHSH, CDR2 LQKENI. CDR3 sequence reads: CASSPQPGQDLAEQYF. DNA for the CDR3: TGTGCCAGCTCACCTCAACCGGGACAGGACCTGGCGGAGCAGTACTTC.

The gene calls are TRBV9 and TRBJ1-1; 7 nucleotides align to TRBD1. Germline values: CDR1 SGDLS, CDR2 YYNGEE. This CDR3 has 15 residues. V lost 4 bases, J lost 2 bases, and 8 bases stayed unmatched. CDR3 residues: CASSNRQGANTEAFF. DNA of the CDR3: TGTGCCAGCAGCAACCGACAGGGCGCCAACACTGAAGCTTTCTTT. Combining the CDR3 with reference TRBV9 and TRBJ1-1 gives the whole variable domain DSGVTQTPKHLITATGQRVTLRCSPRSGDLSVYWYQQSLDQGLQFLIQYYNGEERAKGNILERFSAQQFPDLHSELNLSSLELGDSALYFCASSNRQGANTEAFFGQGTRLTVV.

Comments on this clonotype: A much larger clonotype is one base distant, so this may be a read error. The V call is TRBV2, the J call TRBJ2-7; D ambiguous. The CDR3 totals 11 residues. Trimming left V 7 bases short and J 3 bases short, with 7 bases between. CDR1 SNHLY and CDR2 FYNNEI come from the germline V gene. The CDR3 DNA sequence: TGTGCCAGCACGTCTATCTACGAGCAGTACTTC. Its translation: CASTSIYEQYF.

This clonotype came up a few times. The rearrangement links TRBV2 to TRBJ1-1; no clear D gene. CDR1 and CDR2 from the germline V gene are SNHLY and FYNNEI. The CDR3 loop spans 11 amino acids. Trimming pared 8 bases from V and 4 bases from J, leaving 8 bases between. CDR3 DNA: TGTGCCAGCCTCCTAAGCACTGAAGCTTTCTTT. Encoded protein: CASLLSTEAFF.

The chain couples TRBV27 to TRBJ2-1; TRBD1 might be the D (5 bases). Germline loops: CDR1 MNHEY, CDR2 SMNVEV (reference sequence). The CDR3 is 15 residues long. The V gene lost 3 bases and the J gene lost 2 bases, with 11 bases spanning the gap. Written as DNA, the CDR3 is TGTGCCAGCAGTTTGGGGCAGGCCGCCTACAATGAGCAGTTCTTC. Amino acid sequence: CASSLGQAAYNEQFF.

V gene TRBV10-3 combines with J gene TRBJ1-6; the match to TRBD1 covers 9 bases. Germline V lookup: CDR1 ENHRY, CDR2 SYGVKD. V trimming: 6 bases; J trimming: 5 bases; junction bases outside the gene matches: 5. The CDR3 has 15 residues. The CDR3 spells CAIREGTGNNSPLHF. In nucleotides, the CDR3 is TGTGCCATCAGAGAAGGGACAGGGAATAATTCACCCCTCCACTTT.

This clonotype occurred many times. The rearrangement uses TRBV9 and TRBJ2-7, with a possible D match to TRBD2 (7 bases). The V end was cut by 4 bases, the J end by 4 bases, with 15 bases between. From germline, CDR1 is SGDLS and CDR2 YYNGEE. The CDR3 covers 14 residues. This CDR3 is CASSPEGGIYEQYF. In DNA form, the CDR3 reads TGTGCCAGCAGCCCGGAGGGGGGGATTTACGAGCAGTACTTC.

The gene calls are TRBV6-5 and TRBJ2-7; no clear D gene. Trimming removed 0 bases from V and 1 base from J, with 7 bases in between. The germline V gene encodes CDR1 MNHEY and CDR2 SVGAGI. The CDR3 runs 14 residues. The CDR3 reads CASSYSGRSYEQYF. The CDR3 nucleotides read TGTGCCAGCAGTTACTCTGGCAGGTCCTACGAGCAGTACTTC.

This clonotype was seen a few times. This chain connects TRBV6-2 or TRBV6-3 to TRBJ1-5; D uncertain. The CDR3 spans 15 residues. Germline CDR1 reads MNHEY; CDR2 reads SVGEGT. Trimming removed 8 bases at V and 2 bases at J, with 16 bases between. The CDR3 nucleotides read TGTGCCAGCGCGGGCCTCGACGTGGGCAATCAGCCCCAGCATTTT. Protein: CASAGLDVGNQPQHF.

The rearrangement links TRBV7-9 to TRBJ1-1; 8 bases agree with TRBD1. This CDR3 region has 14 residues. Germline-derived CDR1 and CDR2 are SEHNR and FQNEAQ (reference sequence). The V and J ends lost 5 bases and 10 bases, in that order; junction bases with no gene match: 12. This CDR3 reads CASSQRQGIIGAFF. CDR3 bases: TGTGCCAGCAGCCAAAGACAGGGGATAATAGGAGCTTTCTTT. The full variable domain, in which reference TRBV7-9 and TRBJ1-1 provide the parts outside the CDR3, is DTGVSQNPRHKITKRGQNVTFRCDPISEHNRLYWYRQTLGQGPEFLTYFQNEAQLEKSRLLSDRFSAERPKGSFSTLEIQRTEQGDSAMYLCASSQRQGIIGAFFGQGTRLTVV.

This clonotype was picked up a small number of times. The rearrangement links TRBV20-1 to TRBJ2-7; the D is unclear. The CDR3 consists of 13 residues. CDR1 DFQATT and CDR2 SNEGSKA come from the germline V gene (reference sequence). Trimming cost V 0 bases and J 4 bases, with 10 bases left between them. As DNA, the CDR3 is TGCAGTGCTAGAGATCTGGCTCAGTACGAGCAGTACTTC. Amino acids: CSARDLAQYEQYF.

This clonotype was detected ten times or more. As DNA, the CDR3 is TGTGCCAGCAGCTTTTCAGAGAACACTGAAGCTTTCTTT. Protein sequence: CASSFSENTEAFF. This sequence joins TRBV7-3 and TRBJ1-1; D remains ambiguous. Trimming took 3 bases from V and 1 from J, leaving 6 bases between them. This CDR3 is 13 amino acids long. Germline V gene lookup returns CDR1 SGHTA and CDR2 FQGTGA.

Points on this clonotype: This sequence may be a read error, since a much larger clone differs from it by one base. This chain links TRBV10-3 with TRBJ2-7, with D tentatively TRBD2 (5 bases). Germline V gives CDR1 ENHRY, CDR2 SYGVKD. The CDR3 has 11 residues. V lost 10 bases to trimming and J lost 7 bases, with 14 bases between them. CDR3 bases: TGTGCCACCTACCTAGCAAATGAGCAGTACTTC. Protein product: CATYLANEQYF.

The chain is built from TRBV2 and TRBJ1-5; D perhaps matches TRBD1 (6 bases). The germline V gene has CDR1 SNHLY and CDR2 FYNNEI. V was clipped by 6 bases and J by 6 bases, with 12 bases between them. The CDR3 is 13 amino acids. The DNA of the CDR3 is TGTGCCAGCAGCCAAACGGGGGCTCAGCCCCAGCATTTT. This encodes CASSQTGAQPQHF. Full variable domain (missing parts from reference TRBV2 and TRBJ1-5): EPEVTQTPSHQVTQMGQEVILRCVPISNHLYFYWYRQILGQKVEFLVSFYNNEISEKSEIFDDQFSVERPDGSNFTLKIRSTKLEDSAMYFCASSQTGAQPQHFGDGTRLSIL.